These 24 T cell receptor beta chains were all obtained from the same sample, sequenced in a study of T cells in Graves' hyperthyroidism and ophthalmopathy. Amplification of TCR beta CDR3 regions was performed using RNA transcripts as template. Primed by the HTBI set, a first-round RT-PCR was run on the TCR CDR3. TCRdb passed the multiplex PCR reads through MiXCR, listing each CDR3 protein once. This table holds roughly 660,000 distinct CDR3 sequences, roughly 17% found once. Sample: blood. The source is a man aged 50 to 60 with Graves' hyperthyroidism.

The genes are TRBV12-3 or TRBV12-4 and TRBJ2-7, with 8 bases identical to TRBD2. The CDR3 extends over 14 amino acids. With V trimmed by 6 bases and J by 6 bases, 10 bases remained unmatched. In DNA, the CDR3 is TGTGCCAGCAGAAACAGCGGGAGTCCCTGCGAGCAGTACTTC. Its protein is CASRNSGSPCEQYF.

The gene calls are TRBV7-2 and TRBJ2-1, with 9 nucleotides matching TRBD2. J was trimmed by 3 bases and V by 2 bases; bases with no gene match: 5. Germline CDR1 reads SGHTA; CDR2 reads FQGNSA. The CDR3 extends over 16 amino acids. CDR3 protein: CASSLMLAGIYNEQFF. The CDR3 nucleotides read TGTGCCAGCAGCTTAATGCTAGCGGGGATCTACAATGAGCAGTTCTTC. The complete variable domain, with remaining parts taken from reference TRBV7-2 and TRBJ2-1, reads GAGVSQSPSNKVTEKGKDVELRCDPISGHTALYWYRQSLGQGLEFLIYFQGNSAPDKSGLPSDRFSAERTGGSVSTLTIQRTQQEDSAVYLCASSLMLAGIYNEQFFGPGTRLTVL.

There are many counts of this clonotype. The chain is built from TRBV7-8 and TRBJ2-7, with 7 bases matching TRBD1. The CDR3 runs 14 residues. CDR1 is SGHVS and CDR2 is FQNEAQ in the germline V gene. V dropped 1 base and J dropped 5; count of bases not matched to a gene: 5. The CDR3 loop is CASSLVGRGNEQYF. The CDR3 DNA follows: TGTGCCAGCAGCTTAGTTGGCAGGGGGAACGAGCAGTACTTC.

In nucleotides, the CDR3 is TGCGCCAGCAGCAAGGACGGGGCCTATATCTCCTACAATGAGCAGTTCTTC. Residues: CASSKDGAYISYNEQFF. The rearrangement links TRBV5-1 to TRBJ2-1; the D call may be TRBD1 or TRBD2 (5 bases each). CDR1 and CDR2 (germline): SGHRS, YFSETQ. This CDR3 comprises 17 residues. V lost 4 bases to trimming and J lost 0 bases, with 17 bases between them.

The J gene is TRBJ2-6, the V gene TRBV12-3 or TRBV12-4, with 8 bases fitting TRBD2. The CDR3 totals 20 residues. V was pared by 7 bases and J by 0 bases, with 17 bases of the junction left unmatched. The CDR3 here is CASTPGLGYPTPSGANVLTF. DNA for the CDR3: TGTGCCAGCACTCCGGGACTAGGATACCCGACACCCTCTGGGGCCAACGTCCTGACTTTC.

V gene TRBV20-1 combines with J gene TRBJ2-1; no firm D call. V lost 5 bases and J 9 bases, leaving 11 bases between the germline ends. This CDR3 is 11 amino acids long. CDR1 is DFQATT and CDR2 is SNEGSKA in the germline V gene (reference sequence). The CDR3: CSASREGEQFF. In DNA, the CDR3 is TGCAGTGCTTCACGCGAAGGTGAGCAGTTCTTC.

This chain uses TRBV5-6 with TRBJ1-4; D not certain. CDR1 is SGHDT and CDR2 is YYEEEE in the germline V gene. The V end was cut by 1 base, the J end by 0 bases, with 16 bases between. The CDR3 runs 18 residues. The CDR3 reads CASSLFVSGVTTNEKLFF. Written as DNA, the CDR3 is TGTGCCAGCAGCTTGTTTGTTAGTGGGGTCACAACTAATGAAAAACTGTTTTTT.

Only one count was recorded for this clonotype. This sequence may be a read error, since a much larger clone differs from it by one base. The chain employs TRBV28 and TRBJ2-7; D gene uncertain. Trimming took 2 bases from V and 6 from J, leaving 17 bases between them. The germline CDR1 and CDR2 sequences are MDHEN and SYDVKM. The CDR3 consists of 15 residues. Here the CDR3 DNA reads TGTGCCAGCAGTTTAATCTCCATCATCCCCTGCGAGCAGTACTTC. Its protein product is CASSLISIIPCEQYF.

This clonotype was found many times. The V and J genes are TRBV6-2 or TRBV6-3 and TRBJ2-7; possible D gene TRBD2, 6 bases. V lost 7 bases and J lost 5, with 18 bases in between. The CDR3 consists of 14 residues. Per the germline V gene, CDR1 is MNHEY and CDR2 is SVGEGT. Written as DNA, the CDR3 is TGTGCCAGCACTACGGGAGTTCTTTCCCACGAGCAGTACTTC. Protein sequence: CASTTGVLSHEQYF.

CDR3 nucleotide sequence: TGCAGTGCCCCCCCCGTACTAGCGGGAGGAATCTCCTACGAGCAGTACTTC. Translated, it gives CSAPPVLAGGISYEQYF. This chain links TRBV20-1 with TRBJ2-7, with TRBD2 matching over 12 bases. The V gene's germline CDR1 is DFQATT and CDR2 SNEGSKA (reference sequence). The J segment lost 0 bases and the V segment lost 6 bases, leaving 12 bases of the junction unmatched. CDR3 length: 17 amino acids.

The chain recombines TRBV6-5 with TRBJ2-1, with 10 bases that match TRBD1. CDR1 and CDR2 (germline): MNHEY, SVGAGI. The J segment lost 7 bases and the V segment lost 6 bases, leaving 12 bases of the junction unmatched. CDR3 length: 16 amino acids. The CDR3 coding sequence is TGTGCCAGCAGACCAGCCGGGACAGGGGTGATGAATGAGCAGTTCTTC. As protein: CASRPAGTGVMNEQFF.

Many counts were recorded for this clonotype. The rearrangement uses TRBV27 and TRBJ1-1, with 9 bases matching TRBD1. The CDR3 is made up of 16 amino acids. The junction had 9 bases not matched to a gene; V was cut back by 4 bases and J by 3 bases. Germline CDR1 and CDR2: MNHEY and SMNVEV (reference sequence). This CDR3 reads CASSSGQGILDTEAFF. The CDR3 bases are TGTGCCAGCAGTTCGGGACAGGGCATTTTGGACACTGAAGCTTTCTTT.

The rearrangement links TRBV20-1 to TRBJ2-3; D ambiguous. The CDR3 is 17 amino acids. The V and J ends lost 0 bases and 5 bases respectively, with 21 bases between them. Germline CDR1 is DFQATT and CDR2 is SNEGSKA (reference sequence). The CDR3 is CSARDSLLDAPQDTQYF. CDR3 sequence (DNA): TGCAGTGCTAGAGATTCCCTTTTGGATGCCCCCCAAGATACGCAGTATTTT.

Ten or more counts support this clonotype. V and J are TRBV20-1 and TRBJ2-2, with TRBD1 identical over 8 bases. Germline CDR1 is DFQATT and CDR2 is SNEGSKA (reference sequence). J was trimmed by 3 bases and V by 5 bases; bases with no gene match: 8. The CDR3 length is 15 residues. DNA for the CDR3: TGCAGTGCTCCCGGACAGGGTGCGGACACCGGGGAGCTGTTTTTT. This codes for CSAPGQGADTGELFF.

In its sample, this clonotype was seen many times. The rearrangement uses TRBV28 and TRBJ2-7, with D possibly being TRBD1 (7 bases). Germline assignment: CDR1 MDHEN and CDR2 SYDVKM. This CDR3 contains 14 residues. Trimming cost V 10 bases and J 0 bases, with 16 bases left between them. The CDR3 reads CATTDREVSYEQYF. Here the CDR3 DNA reads TGTGCCACAACAGACAGGGAGGTCTCCTACGAGCAGTACTTC.

This clonotype came up many times. The V gene is TRBV5-1, the J gene TRBJ2-1, with TRBD2 identical over 8 bases. The CDR3 is made up of 15 amino acids. Germline CDR1 is SGHRS and CDR2 is YFSETQ. Trimming removed 6 bases from V and 1 base from J; junction bases left unmatched: 6. CDR3 sequence reads: CASITIAGSYNEQFF. The CDR3 DNA reads as TGCGCCAGCATCACTATAGCGGGATCCTACAATGAGCAGTTCTTC.

This clonotype was seen ten or more times. The genes are TRBV24-1 and TRBJ2-3, with D tentatively TRBD1 or TRBD2 (5 bases each). Trimming took 3 bases from V and 2 from J, leaving 20 bases between them. The length of the CDR3 is 18 residues. From germline, CDR1 is KGHDR and CDR2 SFDVKD. CDR3 sequence reads: CATSDPVPGRTPTDTQYF. The CDR3 nucleotides are TGTGCCACCAGTGATCCAGTACCGGGACGGACCCCCACAGATACGCAGTATTTT.

In this sample, this clonotype turned up many times. The chain is built from TRBV28 and TRBJ2-7; maybe TRBD2 (5 bases). Per the germline V gene, CDR1 is MDHEN and CDR2 is SYDVKM. Trimming cost V 7 bases and J 3 bases, with 16 bases left between them. The CDR3 totals 14 residues. CDR3 amino acids: CASTPFGVSYEQYF. CDR3 nucleotide sequence: TGTGCCAGCACCCCTTTCGGGGTAAGCTACGAGCAGTACTTC.

This sequence joins TRBV6-1 and TRBJ1-2, with TRBD1 matching 7 bases. Per the germline V gene, CDR1 is MNHNS and CDR2 is SASEGT. This CDR3 is built from 15 residues. V trimming: 2 bases; J trimming: 4 bases; junction bases outside the gene matches: 7. The CDR3 loop is CASSEWGGGGYGYTF. The CDR3 nucleotides are TGTGCCAGCAGTGAATGGGGAGGGGGCGGCTATGGCTACACCTTC.

This chain connects TRBV6-1 to TRBJ1-3; D is uncertain. V lost 4 bases to trimming and J lost 0 bases, with 10 bases between them. This CDR3 spans 15 amino acids. Germline V lookup: CDR1 MNHNS, CDR2 SASEGT. CDR3 residues: CASSAMTSSGNTIYF. For the CDR3, the DNA is TGTGCCAGCAGTGCCATGACAAGCTCTGGAAACACCATATATTTT.

The V and J genes are TRBV5-5 and TRBJ1-2; D unresolved. CDR3 length: 15 residues. Germline lookup yields CDR1 SGHKS and CDR2 YYEKEE (reference sequence). Trimming removed 1 base from V and 2 bases from J, with 12 bases in between. The CDR3 region has the DNA TGTGCCAGCAGCTTGAGCAGGCCGGGGAACTATGGCTACACCTTC. Its protein is CASSLSRPGNYGYTF.

J is TRBJ2-1 and V is TRBV12-3 or TRBV12-4, with 8 nucleotides matching TRBD2. Trimming took 2 bases from V and 7 from J; bases not matched to a gene: 10. The CDR3 totals 16 residues. CDR3 DNA: TGTGCCAGCAGTTTAATCCCCGGGGCTAGCGGGAATGAGCAGTTCTTC. Translation: CASSLIPGASGNEQFF.

On this clonotype: This clone may be a read error of a much larger clone one base away. The chain combines TRBV6-1 with TRBJ1-5; 11 bases line up with TRBD1. Germline-derived CDR1 and CDR2 are MNHNS and SASEGT. The V segment lost 1 base and the J segment 7 bases; nucleotides outside the gene matches: 6. The CDR3 length is 16 residues. CDR3 nucleotides: TGTGCCAGCAGTGAAGGATGGACAGGGGGCGTCCAGCCCCAGCATTTT. Amino acids: CASSEGWTGGVQPQHF.

In its sample, this clonotype was seen many times. The chain couples TRBV30 to TRBJ1-2; TRBD1 matches at 10 bases. Looked up from germline, CDR1 is GTSNPN and CDR2 is SVGIG (reference sequence). The CDR3 sequence is 15 residues long. After removal of 2 bases from V and 3 bases from J, the junction contained 6 bases not matched to a gene. The CDR3 loop is CAWSPRQGAYYGYTF. As DNA, the CDR3 is TGTGCCTGGAGTCCCCGACAGGGGGCCTACTATGGCTACACCTTC. The whole variable domain, remainder taken from reference TRBV30 and TRBJ1-2, is SQTIHQWPATLVQPVGSPLSLECTVEGTSNPNLYWYRQAAGRGLQLLFYSVGIGQISSEVPQNLSASRPQDRQFILSSKKLLLSDSGFYLCAWSPRQGAYYGYTFGSGTRLTVV.